This T cell receptor beta chain was sequenced in a study of T cell repertoires and HLA-DP antigens. The overall study: CD4+ T cells were cocultured with HeLa cells expressing HLA-DP. Donor ages ranged from 18-to-29 to 60-to-69; two men, one woman. Whole-study results and caveats: Average cumulative frequency of previously undetected clones was 30% to 40% against one allele and around 48% against the other.

Turning to this clone: What it binds is unknown.

V lost 8 bases to trimming and J lost 11 bases; unmatched junction nucleotides: 5. The CDR3 length is 10 residues. Per the germline V gene, CDR1 is MDHEN and CDR2 is SYDVKM. For pre-culture CD4+ samples, the target was a few hundred thousand T cell genomes. The repertoire was sequenced with immunoSEQ multiplex PCR; TCRdb's copy has only in-frame clones and lacks some. The repertoire holds about 73,000 clones, with around 80% as singletons. The specimen sequenced was CD4+ T cells from PBMCs. The chain uses TRBV28 and TRBJ1-1, with TRBD1 matching over 7 bases. The TCR was taken from a man aged 55 to 70 in good health and CMV-seronegative. CDR3 coding DNA: TGTGCCAGCTCCGGGACAGAGGCTTTCTTT. Translated, it gives CASSGTEAFF.